Listed here are 24 T cell receptor beta chains from one sample, sequenced in a study of shared clonotypes between healthy human individuals. Assay: immunoSEQ multiplex PCR; the TCRdb copy retains only in-frame clones and omits some. The sample comprises 2 million to 2.5 million clones, approximately 90% of which are singletons, and approximately 0.4% rests with the top ten. Sequenced: naive CD4+ T cells from PBMCs. As for subset: CD45RA+ positively selected. The source is a man younger than 35 in good health. Some clones in this sample may be carry-over from other donors' samples.

The V call is TRBV4-1, the J call TRBJ2-3, with unresolved D. Trimming removed 1 base from V and 4 bases from J, with 15 bases in between. The CDR3 is made up of 16 amino acids. Germline loops: CDR1 MGHRA, CDR2 YSYEKL. DNA of the CDR3: TGCGCCAGCAGCCAAGGGGTAGCCCGCAGGCCAGATACGCAGTATTTT. It translates to CASSQGVARRPDTQYF.

This clone was seen just once. The rearrangement links TRBV6-1 to TRBJ2-7; tentatively, D is TRBD1 or TRBD2 (6 bases each). The germline V and J ends were trimmed by 6 bases and 0 bases, with 9 bases remaining between them. Germline V CDR1 and CDR2: MNHNS, SASEGT. CDR3 size: 13 residues. The CDR3 loop reads CASRRGDSYEQYF. In DNA, the CDR3 is TGTGCCAGCAGGAGGGGGGACTCCTACGAGCAGTACTTC.

The gene calls are TRBV11-1 and TRBJ2-7; D unclear. This CDR3 has 12 amino acids. Trimming shortened V by 4 bases and J by 4 bases, and 8 bases separated the two germline ends. Germline CDR1 and CDR2: SGHAT and FQDESV (reference sequence). As DNA, the CDR3 is TGTGCCAGCAGCTCCCCCGGATACGAGCAGTACTTC. It specifies CASSSPGYEQYF.

The chain employs TRBV7-2 and TRBJ2-1; TRBD2 aligns across 11 bases. Germline CDR1 is SGHTA and CDR2 is FQGNSA. The CDR3 is 19 amino acids. J was trimmed by 8 bases and V by 1 base; bases with no gene match: 16. The CDR3 region is CASSLEGLAVAVDVDEQFF. The DNA for the CDR3 is TGTGCCAGCAGCTTAGAGGGACTAGCGGTAGCTGTCGACGTCGATGAGCAGTTCTTC.

The chain is built from TRBV5-4 and TRBJ2-7; the match to TRBD2 covers 11 bases. V gave up 3 bases and J gave up 2 bases; unmatched junction bases: 4. CDR1 SGHNT and CDR2 YYREEE come from the germline V gene (reference sequence). The CDR3 contains 15 residues. CDR3 loop: CASSSDSGRAYEQYF. Written as DNA, the CDR3 is TGTGCCAGCAGCTCCGATAGCGGGAGGGCCTACGAGCAGTACTTC.

In its sample, this clone was seen a few times. The chain carries TRBV19 and TRBJ1-1; D unclear. CDR1 and CDR2 (germline): LNHDA, SQIVND (reference sequence). V lost 6 bases and J 1 base, leaving 9 bases between the germline ends. The CDR3 has 13 amino acids. CDR3 bases: TGTGCCAGTAGACCTGCAGGGAACACTGAAGCTTTCTTT. Protein product: CASRPAGNTEAFF.

The chain has TRBV5-8 and TRBJ2-1; 10 nucleotides match TRBD1. V was pared by 0 bases and J by 6 bases, with 6 bases of the junction left unmatched. CDR1 is SGHTS and CDR2 is YDEGEE in the germline V gene. This CDR3 comprises 16 residues. CDR3 loop: CASSLGLGTGVNEQFF. In nucleotides, the CDR3 is TGTGCCAGCAGCTTGGGATTAGGGACAGGGGTCAATGAGCAGTTCTTC.

The CDR3 nucleotides read TGTGCCAGCAGCCGTACCGGGACAGGGGTAAATGAGCAGTTCTTC. Translation gives CASSRTGTGVNEQFF. The chain uses TRBV7-3 and TRBJ2-1; 10 bases are shared with TRBD1. The CDR3 length is 15 residues. Germline assignment: CDR1 SGHTA and CDR2 FQGTGA. Trimming removed 5 bases from V and 7 bases from J; junction bases left unmatched: 8.

The J gene is TRBJ2-1, the V gene TRBV6-6, with D hard to call. This CDR3 region has 12 residues. Germline CDR1 is MNHNY and CDR2 is SVGAGI (reference sequence). The V end lost 5 bases, the J end lost 8 bases, and 10 bases lay between the germline ends. Here the CDR3 DNA reads TGTGCCAGCAGTCGGATTCACGATGAGCAGTTCTTC. Its translation: CASSRIHDEQFF.

In this sample, this clone turned up once. V and J are TRBV6-5 and TRBJ2-5; D gene uncertain. The closer fit of TRBJ2-7 to the DNA end suggests the J call may be wrong. Germline CDR1 reads MNHEY; CDR2 reads SVGAGI. The CDR3 is made up of 14 amino acids. The CDR3: CASSLGHSSYEQYF. Here the CDR3 DNA reads TGTGCCAGCAGCCTCGGTCATAGTAGCTACGAGCAGTACTTC.

The gene calls are TRBV7-2 and TRBJ2-6; 7 nucleotides agree with TRBD1. This CDR3 has 14 residues. V lost 5 bases to trimming and J lost 10 bases; unmatched junction nucleotides: 8. From germline, CDR1 is SGHTA and CDR2 FQGNSA. In DNA, the CDR3 is TGTGCCAGCAGCCCAAGGACAGGACCAAACGTCCTGACTTTC. It codes for CASSPRTGPNVLTF. The full variable domain, completed using reference TRBV7-2 and TRBJ2-6, is GAGVSQSPSNKVTEKGKDVELRCDPISGHTALYWYRQSLGQGLEFLIYFQGNSAPDKSGLPSDRFSAERTGGSVSTLTIQRTQQEDSAVYLCASSPRTGPNVLTFGAGSRLTVL.

The chain employs TRBV27 and TRBJ1-5, with D uncertain. The CDR3 contains 13 residues. Germline-derived CDR1 and CDR2 are MNHEY and SMNVEV (reference sequence). V was trimmed by 6 bases and J by 7 bases, leaving 13 bases between them. The CDR3 nucleotides read TGTGCCAGCAGCCCCCGACGGGAACAGCCCCAGCATTTT. Translating it yields CASSPRREQPQHF.

The rearrangement links TRBV29-1 to TRBJ2-5; D gene ambiguous. Germline values: CDR1 SQVTM, CDR2 ANQGSEA. The CDR3 has 12 residues. Trimming shortened V by 5 bases and J by 3 bases, and 10 bases separated the two germline ends. In DNA, the CDR3 is TGCAGCGTTAAAAGGGCTGAAGAGACCCAGTACTTC. Translation: CSVKRAEETQYF. Combining the CDR3 with reference TRBV29-1 and TRBJ2-5 gives the whole variable domain SAVISQKPSRDICQRGTSLTIQCQVDSQVTMMFWYRQQPGQSLTLIATANQGSEATYESGFVIDKFPISRPNLTFSTLTVSNMSPEDSSIYLCSVKRAEETQYFGPGTRLLVL.

This clone was seen more than once but under ten times. This chain links TRBV15 with TRBJ2-1; possible D gene TRBD1, 5 bases. Germline V gene sequence: CDR1 LNHNV, CDR2 YYDKDF (reference sequence). V was pared by 0 bases and J by 8 bases, with 11 bases between. The CDR3 covers 14 residues. Here the CDR3 DNA reads TGTGCCACCAGCAGAGATCCCACAGGCCATGAGCAGTTCTTC. This sequence encodes CATSRDPTGHEQFF.

A remark on this clone: The sample holds other DNA sequences that translate to the same CDR3. V is TRBV2 and J is TRBJ1-1; D unresolved. Deletions cut 3 bases from V and 3 bases from J, with 8 bases between. The CDR3 is 13 residues long. Germline-derived CDR1 and CDR2 are SNHLY and FYNNEI. CDR3 loop: CASSEERDTEAFF. CDR3 in DNA: TGTGCCAGCAGTGAGGAGAGGGACACTGAAGCTTTCTTT. Full variable domain (missing parts from reference TRBV2 and TRBJ1-1): EPEVTQTPSHQVTQMGQEVILRCVPISNHLYFYWYRQILGQKVEFLVSFYNNEISEKSEIFDDQFSVERPDGSNFTLKIRSTKLEDSAMYFCASSEERDTEAFFGQGTRLTVV.

The chain employs TRBV25-1 and TRBJ2-2; the D is unclear. CDR1 MGHDK and CDR2 SYGVNS come from the germline V gene. The V end was cut by 1 base, the J end by 4 bases, with 10 bases between. This CDR3 comprises 15 residues. DNA of the CDR3: TGTGCCAGCAGTGAATCTGCGGAATTCACCGGGGAGCTGTTTTTT. Translating it yields CASSESAEFTGELFF.

The chain is built from TRBV11-3 and TRBJ1-1; 8 nucleotides match TRBD1. Germline V gene sequence: CDR1 SGHNT, CDR2 YENEEA. Trimming at V came to 4 bases and at J to 4 bases, leaving 11 bases not matched to a gene. The CDR3 is 16 residues long. The CDR3 nucleotides are TGTGCCAGCAGCTCATCGTTCAGGGGGCACGGCACTGAAGCTTTCTTT. This encodes CASSSSFRGHGTEAFF.

This chain connects TRBV5-1 to TRBJ2-7; perhaps TRBD2 as D (5 bases). The CDR3 has 14 amino acids. The germline gives CDR1 SGHRS, CDR2 YFSETQ. Trimming cost V 0 bases and J 1 base, with 8 bases left between them. The CDR3 nucleotides are TGCGCCAGCAGCTTGGGAGGGTTTTCCTACGAGCAGTACTTC. As protein: CASSLGGFSYEQYF.

V and J are TRBV6-1 and TRBJ2-3, with 8 bases aligning to TRBD1. V was pared by 0 bases and J by 2 bases, with 10 bases of the junction left unmatched. There are 18 residues in the CDR3. The germline CDR1 and CDR2 sequences are MNHNS and SASEGT. CDR3 sequence: CASSEAIPGTGNTDTQYF. CDR3 DNA sequence: TGTGCCAGCAGTGAAGCCATCCCCGGGACAGGCAACACAGATACGCAGTATTTT.

The rearrangement links TRBV6-1 to TRBJ2-7; D tentatively reads TRBD1 or TRBD2 (5 bases each). Germline V gene sequence: CDR1 MNHNS, CDR2 SASEGT. V gave up 8 bases and J gave up 5 bases, with 19 bases separating them. There are 14 residues in the CDR3. The CDR3 here is CASGSERGTDEQYF. CDR3 DNA sequence: TGTGCCAGCGGGTCAGAGAGGGGAACCGACGAGCAGTACTTC.

About this clone itself: In the same sample, other DNA sequences code for this CDR3. The V call is TRBV20-1, the J call TRBJ2-3, with D uncertain. V lost 0 bases and J lost 5, with 3 bases in between. Germline V gene data show CDR1 as DFQATT and CDR2 as SNEGSKA (reference sequence). This CDR3 is 11 amino acids long. DNA of the CDR3: TGCAGTGCTAGAGAGGGAGATACGCAGTATTTT. Translating gives CSAREGDTQYF.

This rearrangement joins TRBV6-1 to TRBJ1-4; the D gene is possibly TRBD1 (6 bases). The V end was cut by 3 bases, the J end by 6 bases, with 23 bases between. From germline, CDR1 is MNHNS and CDR2 SASEGT. This CDR3 is 18 amino acids long. The CDR3: CASSDLGGGVYRYEKLFF. The DNA for the CDR3 is TGTGCCAGCAGTGATTTGGGTGGGGGCGTGTACCGATATGAAAAACTGTTTTTT.

CDR3 region: CASSVGTSGYNEQFF. The CDR3 DNA sequence: TGTGCCAGCAGCGTCGGGACTAGCGGTTACAATGAGCAGTTCTTC. V and J are TRBV14 and TRBJ2-1; 11 bases agree with TRBD2. Looked up from germline, CDR1 is SGHDN and CDR2 is FVKESK. V trimming: 5 bases; J trimming: 4 bases; junction bases outside the gene matches: 4. The CDR3 loop spans 15 amino acids.

The V and J genes are TRBV18 and TRBJ2-3; 10 nucleotides align to TRBD1. Per germline, CDR1 KGHSH and CDR2 LQKENI. Germline trimming cut 6 bases from V and 1 base from J; bases unmatched to any gene: 10. This CDR3 is built from 17 residues. The CDR3, as DNA: TGTGCCAGCTCCTACTTGACAGGGGGCGCGGGCACAGATACGCAGTATTTT. Its translation: CASSYLTGGAGTDTQYF.